Below, one TCR beta chain is given with its context. The sample carries other DNA sequences with the same CDR3. This entry is derived from a study of control samples from healthy donors and cancer patients. The data were produced by immunoSEQ multiplex PCR, yet TCRdb's version contains in-frame clones alone and is incomplete. Among around 71,000 clones listed, approximately 87% were seen once. Sequencing was performed on PBMCs. This clonotype was sampled from a woman aged 45-59 years with head and neck cancer.

CDR3 nucleotide sequence: TGTGCCAGCCAGGACAGGGGGAATCAGCCCCAGCATTTT. Residues: CASQDRGNQPQHF. The chain links TRBV19 to TRBJ1-5, with 10 bases matching TRBD1. Trimming took 9 bases from V and 4 from J; bases not matched to a gene: 3. The CDR3 consists of 13 residues. Germline loops: CDR1 LNHDA, CDR2 SQIVND (reference sequence).